This entry lists 25 T cell receptor beta chains sequenced from one sample in a study of neurological immune-mediated disorders. Each CDR3 protein is one row after TCRdb ran MiXCR on the 5' RACE reads. The sample shows tens of thousands of distinct CDR3 sequences, about a tenth of them seen only once. Sequences were obtained from PBMCs. The receptor set was obtained from a man aged 40-50 years in good health.

This clonotype was observed many times. This sequence joins TRBV2 and TRBJ2-5; D not resolved. Trimming removed 3 bases at V and 0 bases at J, with 8 bases between. The germline V gene has CDR1 SNHLY and CDR2 FYNNEI. The CDR3 length is 14 residues. In DNA form, the CDR3 reads TGTGCCAGCAGTGAGGAGCAGTACCAAGAGACCCAGTACTTC. This encodes CASSEEQYQETQYF. Combining the CDR3 with reference TRBV2 and TRBJ2-5 gives the whole variable domain EPEVTQTPSHQVTQMGQEVILRCVPISNHLYFYWYRQILGQKVEFLVSFYNNEISEKSEIFDDQFSVERPDGSNFTLKIRSTKLEDSAMYFCASSEEQYQETQYFGPGTRLLVL.

This clonotype was counted many times. The V and J genes are TRBV7-2 and TRBJ2-5, with D possibly matching TRBD2 (5 bases). This CDR3 is built from 14 residues. V was clipped by 5 bases and J by 4 bases, with 14 bases between them. Germline-derived CDR1 and CDR2 are SGHTA and FQGNSA. Here the CDR3 reads CASSPNRGGETQYF. In DNA form, the CDR3 reads TGTGCCAGCAGCCCAAACCGGGGTGGAGAGACCCAGTACTTC.

Regarding this clonotype: This clone may be a read error of a much larger clone one base away. The chain uses TRBV20-1 and TRBJ1-2, with D maybe TRBD1 (6 bases). Trimming shortened V by 6 bases and J by 10 bases, and 15 bases separated the two germline ends. From germline, CDR1 is DFQATT and CDR2 SNEGSKA (reference sequence). The CDR3 is made up of 11 amino acids. CDR3 DNA: TGCAGTGCCCCGGACAGTTTTGTCTACACCTTC. This codes for CSAPDSFVYTF.

The gene calls are TRBV15 and TRBJ1-2; TRBD1 is a possible D gene (5 bases). This CDR3 contains 17 residues. The germline CDR1 and CDR2 sequences are LNHNV and YYDKDF (reference sequence). V lost 4 bases and J lost 0, with 18 bases in between. Written as DNA, the CDR3 is TGTGCCACCAGCACCAAGACGGGGCTCCCCTCTAACTATGGCTACACCTTC. Translation: CATSTKTGLPSNYGYTF. Complete variable domain (other parts from reference TRBV15 and TRBJ1-2): DAMVIQNPRYQVTQFGKPVTLSCSQTLNHNVMYWYQQKSSQAPKLLFHYYDKDFNNEADTPDNFQSRRPNTSFCFLDIRSPGLGDTAMYLCATSTKTGLPSNYGYTFGSGTRLTVV.

As to this clonotype: This may be a read error, as it is one base from a much larger clone. The rearrangement uses TRBV28 and TRBJ2-7; 7 bases match TRBD1. The CDR3 consists of 15 residues. Looked up from germline, CDR1 is MDHEN and CDR2 is SYDVKM. CDR3 region: CASRLIRDSSYGQYF. CDR3 in DNA: TGTGCCAGCAGGCTGATTAGGGACAGCTCCTACGGGCAGTACTTC.

This clonotype was recorded at least ten times. One end of the junction fails to match germline, which may point to a read error. The chain's CDR3 is CASSLAGGRVTGELFF. The CDR3 nucleotides are TGTGCCAGCAGCCTAGCGGGGGGGCGTGTCACCGGGGAGCTGTTTTTT. The chain carries TRBV7-2 and TRBJ2-2; 12 bases fit TRBD2. CDR3 length: 16 residues. Germline-derived CDR1 and CDR2 are SGHTA and FQGNSA.

This clonotype has ten or more counts. The chain employs TRBV7-9 and TRBJ2-3; 8 bases line up with TRBD2. Germline V CDR1 and CDR2: SEHNR, FQNEAQ (reference sequence). CDR3 size: 17 residues. Trimming took 5 bases from V and 0 from J; bases not matched to a gene: 10. The CDR3 loop is CASSTDIAGISTDTQYF. CDR3 DNA sequence: TGTGCCAGCAGCACTGATATAGCGGGGATAAGCACAGATACGCAGTATTTT.

This clonotype was recorded many times. V is TRBV19 and J is TRBJ1-3, with a tentative D call TRBD1 (5 bases). V was clipped by 9 bases and J by 0 bases, with 15 bases between them. The CDR3 consists of 15 residues. Germline values: CDR1 LNHDA, CDR2 SQIVND (reference sequence). CDR3 nucleotide sequence: TGTGCCAGCGCCCGCCGGGGACCCTCTGGAAACACCATATATTTT. Its translation is CASARRGPSGNTIYF.

This clonotype was found many times. This chain uses TRBV15 with TRBJ2-3; D gene uncertain. Trimming shortened V by 3 bases and J by 1 base, and 11 bases separated the two germline ends. The CDR3 loop spans 15 amino acids. Germline V gene sequence: CDR1 LNHNV, CDR2 YYDKDF (reference sequence). The CDR3 region is CATSRGQSGTDTQYF. CDR3 bases: TGTGCCACCAGCAGGGGTCAGTCCGGCACAGATACGCAGTATTTT.

The sample holds a few counts of this clonotype. The chain links TRBV5-1 to TRBJ2-2; no firm D call. V lost 1 base and J 2 bases, leaving 15 bases between the germline ends. Germline V gene sequence: CDR1 SGHRS, CDR2 YFSETQ. The CDR3 totals 17 residues. CDR3 sequence (DNA): TGCGCCAGCAGCTTGCTTCGTCAGGCCCCCAACACCGGGGAGCTGTTTTTT. As protein: CASSLLRQAPNTGELFF.

CDR3 nucleotide sequence: TGTGCCAGCAGCTGGATGGGCGGGACTACGAGCACAGATACGCAGTATTTT. It codes for CASSWMGGTTSTDTQYF. This sequence joins TRBV7-2 and TRBJ2-3; 7 nucleotides line up with TRBD2. Germline assignment: CDR1 SGHTA and CDR2 FQGNSA. The trim removed 4 bases at V and 0 bases at J, leaving 10 bases unmatched. The CDR3 sequence is 17 residues long.

This clonotype was observed at least ten times. J is TRBJ1-1 and V is TRBV20-1; D not resolved. Looked up from germline, CDR1 is DFQATT and CDR2 is SNEGSKA (reference sequence). V was trimmed by 0 bases and J by 6 bases, leaving 5 bases between them. The CDR3 length is 11 residues. For the CDR3, the DNA is TGCAGTGCTAGAGACCCCTCTGAAGCTTTCTTT. The encoded protein is CSARDPSEAFF.

In this sample, this clonotype turned up many times. V and J are TRBV18 and TRBJ2-7, with D possibly matching TRBD2 (5 bases). In germline, CDR1 is KGHSH, CDR2 LQKENI. The germline V and J ends were trimmed by 5 bases and 3 bases, with 11 bases remaining between them. This CDR3 comprises 13 residues. This chain's CDR3 is CASSSGDLYEQYF. The CDR3 DNA reads as TGTGCCAGCTCAAGCGGAGATCTCTACGAGCAGTACTTC. The full variable domain, with the rest looked up from reference TRBV18 and TRBJ2-7, is NAGVMQNPRHLVRRRGQEARLRCSPMKGHSHVYWYRQLPEEGLKFMVYLQKENIIDESGMPKERFSAEFPKEGPSILRIQQVVRGDSAAYFCASSSGDLYEQYFGPGTRLTVT.

This clonotype has ten or more counts. The chain recombines TRBV5-1 with TRBJ1-4; tentatively, D is TRBD1 (5 bases). Per the germline V gene, CDR1 is SGHRS and CDR2 is YFSETQ. The CDR3 totals 14 residues. V was shortened by 1 base and J by 5 bases, with 9 bases between the two germline ends. The CDR3 protein is CASSLRDQNEKLFF. The CDR3 DNA reads as TGCGCCAGCAGCTTGCGGGACCAGAATGAAAAACTGTTTTTT.

Many counts were recorded for this clonotype. V usage is TRBV3-1 and J usage is TRBJ2-5, with no clear D. This CDR3 comprises 12 residues. V lost 3 bases and J lost 5, with 7 bases in between. Germline values: CDR1 LGHDT, CDR2 YNNKEL (reference sequence). The CDR3 loop reads CASSHLRETQYF. Written as DNA, the CDR3 is TGTGCCAGCAGCCACCTCCGGGAGACCCAGTACTTC.

This clonotype was found many times. The genes are TRBV10-3 and TRBJ2-5; 14 bases map to TRBD2. V dropped 3 bases and J dropped 4; count of bases not matched to a gene: 4. Germline V gene data show CDR1 as ENHRY and CDR2 as SYGVKD. This CDR3 spans 16 amino acids. This CDR3 reads CAISDLGLAGGETQYF. CDR3 nucleotides: TGTGCCATCAGTGATCTCGGACTAGCGGGAGGAGAGACCCAGTACTTC.

This clonotype was counted ten times or more. V and J are TRBV9 and TRBJ2-2; unclear D gene. The V gene lost 1 base and the J gene lost 6 bases, with 19 bases spanning the gap. Germline values: CDR1 SGDLS, CDR2 YYNGEE. The CDR3 is 17 amino acids. The CDR3 nucleotides read TGTGCCAGCAGCGTAACCCCCAAACCCTACTTATCCGGGGAGCTGTTTTTT. Translation gives CASSVTPKPYLSGELFF.

This clonotype was recorded many times. The chain is built from TRBV5-1 and TRBJ1-1; the D gene is possibly TRBD1 (5 bases). Germline V gene data show CDR1 as SGHRS and CDR2 as YFSETQ. This CDR3 has 15 residues. The ends were cut back, 4 bases at V and 0 bases at J, with 13 bases in the middle. CDR3 nucleotide sequence: TGCGCCAGCAGCGCGCGGGACGGAGTGAACACTGAAGCTTTCTTT. Its translation is CASSARDGVNTEAFF.

This rearrangement joins TRBV7-9 to TRBJ2-2, with D hard to call. Trimming cost V 5 bases and J 2 bases, with 12 bases left between them. There are 15 residues in the CDR3. Germline CDR1 is SEHNR and CDR2 is FQNEAQ (reference sequence). The CDR3 sequence is CASSMPTRNTGELFF. In DNA, the CDR3 is TGTGCCAGCAGCATGCCGACACGAAACACCGGGGAGCTGTTTTTT.

This clonotype was found many times. The V gene is TRBV6-2 or TRBV6-3, the J gene TRBJ2-5; D may correspond to TRBD1 or TRBD2 (5 bases each). Germline CDR1 is MNHEY and CDR2 is SVGEGT. The CDR3 length is 15 residues. Trimming pared 6 bases from V and 10 bases from J, leaving 24 bases between. The DNA of the CDR3 is TGTGCCAGCAGCTTCGGACAAGGACAACGAGAGGGCCAGTACTTC. Its protein product is CASSFGQGQREGQYF.

This clonotype was counted many times. The chain has TRBV6-1 and TRBJ1-5; D unresolved. V was cut by 3 bases and J by 3 bases, with 6 bases left in between. CDR3 length equals 13 residues. Per the germline V gene, CDR1 is MNHNS and CDR2 is SASEGT. This CDR3 reads CASSEWLNQPQHF. In DNA, the CDR3 is TGTGCCAGCAGTGAGTGGCTCAATCAGCCCCAGCATTTT.

This chain links TRBV7-2 with TRBJ2-6; TRBD1 might be the D (5 bases). Per germline, CDR1 SGHTA and CDR2 FQGNSA. CDR3 size: 15 residues. Trimming took off 6 bases at V and 4 bases at J, with 13 bases between the two ends. The CDR3 spells CASRPGLMGANVLTF. The CDR3 DNA sequence: TGTGCCAGCAGGCCAGGGCTAATGGGGGCCAACGTCCTGACTTTC.

The sample holds many counts of this clonotype. This chain uses TRBV5-1 with TRBJ2-3, with D perhaps given as TRBD1 or TRBD2 (5 bases each). The CDR3 totals 16 residues. The V gene lost 1 base and the J gene lost 2 bases, with 14 bases spanning the gap. Per germline, CDR1 SGHRS and CDR2 YFSETQ. The chain's CDR3 is CASSLQGSADTDTQYF. CDR3 nucleotide sequence: TGCGCCAGCAGCTTGCAGGGTAGCGCGGACACAGATACGCAGTATTTT.

In DNA, the CDR3 is TGTGCCAGCAGACGGACTCCCCGAGGCGAGCAGTACTTC. Residues: CASRRTPRGEQYF. The chain joins TRBV3-1 to TRBJ2-7; D possibly corresponds to TRBD2 (5 bases). Trimming pared 6 bases from V and 6 bases from J, leaving 15 bases between. Germline V CDR1 and CDR2: LGHDT, YNNKEL (reference sequence). This CDR3 contains 13 residues.

This clonotype was seen only a few times. The chain employs TRBV6-1 and TRBJ1-5; D might be TRBD1 (6 bases). The germline V gene encodes CDR1 MNHNS and CDR2 SASEGT. The CDR3 totals 17 residues. Trimming cost V 8 bases and J 0 bases, with 20 bases left between them. The CDR3 DNA is TGTGCCAGCTCCGAAGGGGGTTTACGAAATAGCAATCAGCCCCAGCATTTT. Protein product: CASSEGGLRNSNQPQHF.